The rows below give T cell receptor beta chains drawn from one sample of a study of T cell changes during pregnancy in multiple sclerosis. Repertoires were generated with immunoSEQ multiplex PCR, while TCRdb's copy carries only in-frame clones and drops some. The table shows tens of thousands of clones, with roughly 90% occurring only once. The sample consisted of CD8+ T cells from peripheral blood mononuclear cells, taken before pregnancy. Receptor source: a female donor with multiple sclerosis, enrolled in a pregnancy study. Both conserved end residues are part of each CDR3.

TRBV5-8,TRBJ2-2,CASSFTVRELFF
TRBV27,TRBJ2-7,CASSFAGQGSYEQYF
TRBV14,TRBJ1-6,CASSRGQGSNSPLHF
TRBV25-1,TRBJ2-5,CASTLGRSGGETQYF
TRBV7-8,TRBJ2-5,CASSFTGGGETQYF
TRBV5-5,TRBJ1-4,CASSGGTATNEKLFF
TRBV5-1,TRBJ2-1,CASSLGALGTGSYNEQFF
TRBV7-3,TRBJ2-3,CASSLMAAGGYTDTQYF
TRBV27,TRBJ2-7,CASTQGRGGDEQYF
TRBV6-5,TRBJ1-6,CASSPSGTEDSPLHF
TRBV15,TRBJ2-3,CATSSSGRARDTQYF
TRBV7-3,TRBJ1-1,CASSLNGQTNTEAFF
TRBV6-4,TRBJ2-2,CASSEGAENTGELFF
TRBV11-2,TRBJ2-7,CASSSGTDYSYEQYF
TRBV7-7,TRBJ2-5,CASSLGGGSQETQYF
TRBV19,TRBJ1-6,CASSAYDHDRANSPLHF
TRBV30,TRBJ2-1,CAWSHRDVGFF
TRBV19,TRBJ2-1,CASSIYEGVSYNEQFF
TRBV14,TRBJ1-2,CASSPIVNYGYTF
TRBV7-6,TRBJ2-1,CASSQSLHEQFF